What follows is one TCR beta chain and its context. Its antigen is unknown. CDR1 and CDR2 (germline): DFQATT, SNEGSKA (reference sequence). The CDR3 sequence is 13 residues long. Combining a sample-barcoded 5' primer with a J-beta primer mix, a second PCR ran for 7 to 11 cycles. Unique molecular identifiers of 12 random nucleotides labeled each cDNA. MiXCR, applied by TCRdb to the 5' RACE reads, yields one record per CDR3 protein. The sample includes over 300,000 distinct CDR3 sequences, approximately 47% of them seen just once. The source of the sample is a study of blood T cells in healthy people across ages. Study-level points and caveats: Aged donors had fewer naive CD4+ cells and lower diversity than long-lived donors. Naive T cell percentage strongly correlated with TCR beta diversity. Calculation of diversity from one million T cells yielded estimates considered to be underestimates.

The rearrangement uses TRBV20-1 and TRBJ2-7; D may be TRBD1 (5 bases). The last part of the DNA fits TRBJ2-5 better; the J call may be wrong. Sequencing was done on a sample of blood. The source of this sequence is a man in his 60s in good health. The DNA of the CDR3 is TGCAGTGCTAGAGGTCAGGGTACTGGGACCCAGTACTTC. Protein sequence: CSARGQGTGTQYF.